The clone carrying this T cell receptor (beta chain) was seen a few times. The antigen is undetermined. This entry belongs to a study of cytomegalovirus exposure and HLA in healthy donors. Whole-study results and caveats: At a 0.05 false discovery rate, a later analysis found about 17,000 TCR beta sequences to be associated with HLA alleles.

With 60 Vbeta and 13 Jbeta primers, the PCR was carried out. Generated by immunoSEQ multiplex PCR, the TCRdb table keeps only in-frame clones and is missing some. The sample consists of 150,000 to 200,000 clones, 65% to 70% of them appearing once. The junction had 8 bases not matched to a gene; V was cut back by 4 bases and J by 9 bases. The CDR3 contains 14 residues. The germline V gene encodes CDR1 MNHEY and CDR2 SVGAGI. What was sequenced was PBMCs. The receptor was isolated from a woman younger than 35 in good health and CMV-seropositive. The chain carries TRBV6-5 and TRBJ1-4; 7 nucleotides match TRBD1. The CDR3, as DNA: TGTGCCAGCAGTTTGGGGACAGAATCGAAAAAACTGTTTTTT. This encodes CASSLGTESKKLFF.